The 24 T cell receptor beta chains below come from one sample, sequenced in a study of technical replicates of blood from four donors. Assay used: immunoSEQ multiplex PCR; TCRdb lists only in-frame clones, some missing. Here the sample spans about 83,000 clones, approximately 90% being singletons. The sequenced sample consisted of T cells isolated from PBMCs. The receptors were sampled from a human donor in good health.

The J gene is TRBJ1-3, the V gene TRBV6-5; a weak D match, TRBD1 (6 bases). V lost 6 bases and J 2 bases, leaving 14 bases between the germline ends. The CDR3 runs 15 residues. Germline V CDR1 and CDR2: MNHEY, SVGAGI. CDR3 coding DNA: TGTGCCAGCAGCTTCCAGACAGGCCCTGGAAACACCATATATTTT. It yields the protein CASSFQTGPGNTIYF.

This clone has more than one count but fewer than ten. The V and J genes are TRBV6-5 and TRBJ1-2; D ambiguous. The CDR3 runs 15 residues. With 10 bases removed from V and 4 bases from J, the gap between germline ends came to 22 bases. CDR1 and CDR2 (germline): MNHEY, SVGAGI. In DNA form, the CDR3 reads TGTGCCACCCTTAGACCGGGGTCACCCGGCTATGGCTACACCTTC. Its protein is CATLRPGSPGYGYTF.

The chain is built from TRBV27 and TRBJ2-3, with a weak D call TRBD2 (5 bases). Germline V gene data show CDR1 as MNHEY and CDR2 as SMNVEV (reference sequence). The CDR3 extends over 15 amino acids. V lost 6 bases and J lost 1, with 14 bases in between. CDR3 amino acids: CASRRERWGTDTQYF. The CDR3 DNA is TGTGCCAGCAGGAGGGAAAGGTGGGGCACAGATACGCAGTATTTT.

The rearrangement links TRBV4-1 to TRBJ2-7, with 8 bases identical to TRBD1. This CDR3 contains 15 residues. Germline V gene lookup returns CDR1 MGHRA and CDR2 YSYEKL. Trimming removed 0 bases from V and 4 bases from J; junction bases left unmatched: 5. CDR3: CASSQEARGLYEQYF. CDR3 in DNA: TGCGCCAGCAGCCAAGAGGCCAGGGGGCTTTACGAGCAGTACTTC.

The J gene is TRBJ2-1, the V gene TRBV7-9; 7 nucleotides line up with TRBD2. CDR1 is SEHNR, CDR2 FQNEAQ, per germline (reference sequence). The V gene end was trimmed by 3 bases and the J gene end by 4 bases; junction bases not matched to a gene: 9. This CDR3 has 16 amino acids. The CDR3 reads CASSLMAWEGYNEQFF. CDR3 DNA sequence: TGTGCCAGCAGCTTGATGGCGTGGGAGGGGTACAATGAGCAGTTCTTC.

CDR3 in DNA: TGTGCCTTCCAGACAGGGGCCGCGGAAGGCTACACCTTC. This encodes CAFQTGAAEGYTF. The chain carries TRBV30 and TRBJ1-2; 8 bases are shared with TRBD1. Per germline, CDR1 GTSNPN and CDR2 SVGIG (reference sequence). The CDR3 is 13 residues long. With V trimmed by 7 bases and J by 8 bases, 12 bases remained unmatched.

The rearrangement links TRBV7-8 to TRBJ1-5; 7 bases line up with TRBD1. V lost 5 bases, J lost 2 bases, and 9 bases stayed unmatched. This CDR3 contains 16 residues. Germline V gene lookup returns CDR1 SGHVS and CDR2 FQNEAQ. The CDR3 coding sequence is TGTGCCAGCAGCCCCCAGACAGGGTGGGGCAATCAGCCCCAGCATTTT. This sequence encodes CASSPQTGWGNQPQHF.

V and J are TRBV19 and TRBJ1-5, with D maybe TRBD1 (5 bases). Between the trimmed V and J ends, which lost 6 bases and 6 bases, there was a span of 9 bases. Germline CDR1 LNHDA, CDR2 SQIVND (reference sequence). The CDR3 extends over 12 amino acids. The CDR3 loop reads CASRLGGQPQHF. CDR3 sequence (DNA): TGTGCCAGTAGGTTGGGGGGTCAGCCCCAGCATTTT. The full variable domain, rest sourced from reference TRBV19 and TRBJ1-5, is DGGITQSPKYLFRKEGQNVTLSCEQNLNHDAMYWYRQDPGQGLRLIYYSQIVNDFQKGDIAEGYSVSREKKESFPLTVTSAQKNPTAFYLCASRLGGQPQHFGDGTRLSIL.

The CDR3 here is CASSFGQGRNEQFF. CDR3 sequence (DNA): TGTGCCAGCAGCTTTGGACAGGGTCGAAATGAGCAGTTCTTC. The rearrangement links TRBV7-9 to TRBJ2-1; TRBD1 matches 8 bases. The junction had 5 bases not matched to a gene; V was cut back by 3 bases and J by 7 bases. The CDR3 is 14 amino acids. Germline lookup yields CDR1 SEHNR and CDR2 FQNEAQ (reference sequence).

The chain is built from TRBV30 and TRBJ2-3; D possibly corresponds to TRBD2 (6 bases). The germline gives CDR1 GTSNPN, CDR2 SVGIG (reference sequence). The length of the CDR3 is 16 residues. Trimming removed 1 base at V and 0 bases at J, with 14 bases between. This chain's CDR3 is CAWSASLAFSTDTQYF. CDR3 DNA: TGTGCCTGGAGTGCCTCACTAGCCTTTAGCACAGATACGCAGTATTTT.

The CDR3 nucleotides are TGTGCCAGCACCGTAAGCGGACCCCCGGCTAATGAGCAGTTCTTC. It specifies CASTVSGPPANEQFF. The chain links TRBV6-5 to TRBJ2-1; D might be TRBD2 (5 bases). The V and J ends lost 7 bases and 7 bases respectively, with 20 bases between them. Germline V CDR1 and CDR2: MNHEY, SVGAGI. The length of the CDR3 is 15 residues.

This chain uses TRBV18 with TRBJ2-2; the D is unclear. V lost 0 bases, J lost 5 bases, and 10 bases lay in between. The germline CDR1 and CDR2 sequences are KGHSH and LQKENI. The CDR3 runs to 15 residues. CDR3 amino acids: CASSPPNYSTGELFF. The CDR3 coding sequence is TGTGCCAGCTCACCACCGAACTACTCAACCGGGGAGCTGTTTTTT. Combining the CDR3 with reference TRBV18 and TRBJ2-2 gives the whole variable domain NAGVMQNPRHLVRRRGQEARLRCSPMKGHSHVYWYRQLPEEGLKFMVYLQKENIIDESGMPKERFSAEFPKEGPSILRIQQVVRGDSAAYFCASSPPNYSTGELFFGEGSRLTVL.

The chain combines TRBV7-8 with TRBJ1-1; 7 nucleotides align to TRBD1. CDR3 length: 17 residues. Germline V gives CDR1 SGHVS, CDR2 FQNEAQ. Unmatched junction bases numbered 8, after V lost 1 base and J lost 0 bases. The CDR3 bases are TGTGCCAGCAGCTTAGTCCCGGGGGACAGCGTGAACACTGAAGCTTTCTTT. This sequence encodes CASSLVPGDSVNTEAFF.

The chain couples TRBV28 to TRBJ2-5, with a weak D call TRBD1 (5 bases). The V gene's germline CDR1 is MDHEN and CDR2 SYDVKM. Between the trimmed V and J ends, which lost 5 bases and 4 bases, there was a span of 14 bases. This CDR3 contains 14 residues. The CDR3 coding sequence is TGTGCCAGCAGTGGTGGCAGGGAATCAGAGACCCAGTACTTC. This codes for CASSGGRESETQYF.

This chain joins TRBV5-4 and TRBJ2-7, with 9 positions matching TRBD1. Germline lookup yields CDR1 SGHNT and CDR2 YYREEE (reference sequence). The CDR3 loop spans 17 amino acids. With V trimmed by 2 bases and J by 0 bases, 9 bases remained unmatched. The DNA for the CDR3 is TGTGCCAGCAGCTTTGGGCTGGGACAGGGAGACTCCTACGAGCAGTACTTC. This gives the protein CASSFGLGQGDSYEQYF.

The rearrangement joins TRBV6-5 to TRBJ2-5; 7 nucleotides align to TRBD1. CDR3 length: 16 residues. J lost 0 bases, V lost 3 bases, and 7 bases had no gene match. From germline, CDR1 is MNHEY and CDR2 SVGAGI. CDR3 amino acids: CASSYLAGGYQETQYF. CDR3 bases: TGTGCCAGCAGTTATCTCGCAGGGGGATACCAAGAGACCCAGTACTTC.

In DNA, the CDR3 is TGTGCCAGCAAATTGACAGGGCCGGGAACTGAAGCTTTCTTT. Amino acids: CASKLTGPGTEAFF. J is TRBJ1-1 and V is TRBV5-6; 7 bases are a match to TRBD1. The J segment lost 5 bases and the V segment lost 6 bases, leaving 10 bases of the junction unmatched. The CDR3 length is 14 residues. Per the germline V gene, CDR1 is SGHDT and CDR2 is YYEEEE.

The gene calls are TRBV11-2 and TRBJ2-1; D may be TRBD2 (6 bases). Germline values: CDR1 SGHAT, CDR2 FQNNGV. Trimming cost V 3 bases and J 0 bases, with 9 bases left between them. The CDR3 runs 15 residues. The CDR3 sequence: CASSLRDFSYNEQFF. The CDR3 nucleotides read TGTGCCAGCAGCTTGCGGGACTTCTCCTACAATGAGCAGTTCTTC.

The chain combines TRBV5-1 with TRBJ2-1; 9 bases are shared with TRBD1. CDR1 is SGHRS and CDR2 is YFSETQ in the germline V gene. The CDR3 consists of 15 residues. V gave up 4 bases and J gave up 8 bases; unmatched junction bases: 10. This CDR3 reads CASSATGTGMHEQFF. In nucleotides, the CDR3 is TGCGCCAGCAGCGCTACAGGGACAGGGATGCATGAGCAGTTCTTC.

The chain combines TRBV6-5 with TRBJ1-2; D ambiguous. The V gene lost 3 bases and the J gene lost 1 base, with 12 bases spanning the gap. From germline, CDR1 is MNHEY and CDR2 SVGAGI. CDR3 length: 15 amino acids. As DNA, the CDR3 is TGTGCCAGCAGTTATTCTTCGACACTTAACTATGGCTACACCTTC. The encoded protein is CASSYSSTLNYGYTF.

V is TRBV5-1 and J is TRBJ1-2; 7 bases match TRBD1. V was pared by 5 bases and J by 4 bases, with 11 bases of the junction left unmatched. Germline V gene sequence: CDR1 SGHRS, CDR2 YFSETQ. The CDR3 length is 15 residues. CDR3 sequence (DNA): TGCGCCAGCAGTCCTACAGGGGAGCCCCTCTATGGCTACACCTTC. Protein sequence: CASSPTGEPLYGYTF.

Details on this clone: Additional DNA sequences in this sample encode the identical CDR3. The gene calls are TRBV30 and TRBJ1-2; TRBD1 agrees at 8 bases. There are 11 residues in the CDR3. V lost 5 bases, J lost 4 bases, and 0 bases stayed unmatched. Germline values: CDR1 GTSNPN, CDR2 SVGIG (reference sequence). The chain's CDR3 is CAWGQGYGYTF. The CDR3 DNA reads TGTGCCTGGGGACAGGGCTATGGCTACACCTTC.

The gene calls are TRBV5-1 and TRBJ2-1; 12 bases are shared with TRBD2. This CDR3 contains 17 residues. Germline values: CDR1 SGHRS, CDR2 YFSETQ. The ends lost 4 bases at V and 1 base at J; junction bases unmatched: 6. The CDR3 DNA reads as TGCGCCAGCAGCCTCCAACTAGCGGGAGGATCCTACAATGAGCAGTTCTTC. Translating gives CASSLQLAGGSYNEQFF.

This clone appeared a single time. The gene calls are TRBV5-1 and TRBJ2-3; 10 bases are a match to TRBD2. This CDR3 contains 18 residues. Trimming cost V 1 base and J 1 base; bases outside gene matches: 9. The germline CDR1 and CDR2 sequences are SGHRS and YFSETQ. CDR3 nucleotide sequence: TGCGCCAGCAGCTTGCCAGGACTAGCGGTAATTGGCACAGATACGCAGTATTTT. This sequence encodes CASSLPGLAVIGTDTQYF.